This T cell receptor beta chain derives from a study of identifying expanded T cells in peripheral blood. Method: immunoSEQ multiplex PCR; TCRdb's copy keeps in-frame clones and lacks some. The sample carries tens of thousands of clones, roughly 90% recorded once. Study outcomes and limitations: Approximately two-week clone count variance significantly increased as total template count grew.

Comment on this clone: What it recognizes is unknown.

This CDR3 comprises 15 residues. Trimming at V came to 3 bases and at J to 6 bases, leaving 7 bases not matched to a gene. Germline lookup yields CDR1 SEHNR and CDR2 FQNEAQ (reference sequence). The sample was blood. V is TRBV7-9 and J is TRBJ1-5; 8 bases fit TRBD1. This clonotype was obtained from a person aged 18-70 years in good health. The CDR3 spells CASSLTGEGGQPQHF. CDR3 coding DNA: TGTGCCAGCAGCTTGACAGGGGAAGGTGGTCAGCCCCAGCATTTT.